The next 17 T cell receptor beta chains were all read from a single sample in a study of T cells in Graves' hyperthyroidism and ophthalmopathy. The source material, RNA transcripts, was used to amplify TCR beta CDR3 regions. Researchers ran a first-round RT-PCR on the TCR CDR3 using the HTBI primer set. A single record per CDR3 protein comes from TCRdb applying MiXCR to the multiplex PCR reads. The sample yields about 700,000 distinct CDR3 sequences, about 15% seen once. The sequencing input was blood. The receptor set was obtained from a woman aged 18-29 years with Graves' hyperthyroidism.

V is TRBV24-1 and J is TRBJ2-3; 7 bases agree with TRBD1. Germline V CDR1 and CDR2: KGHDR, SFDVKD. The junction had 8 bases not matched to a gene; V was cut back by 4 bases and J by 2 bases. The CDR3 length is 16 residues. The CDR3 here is CATSDSTGINTDTQYF. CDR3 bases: TGTGCCACCAGTGACTCGACAGGGATAAACACAGATACGCAGTATTTT.

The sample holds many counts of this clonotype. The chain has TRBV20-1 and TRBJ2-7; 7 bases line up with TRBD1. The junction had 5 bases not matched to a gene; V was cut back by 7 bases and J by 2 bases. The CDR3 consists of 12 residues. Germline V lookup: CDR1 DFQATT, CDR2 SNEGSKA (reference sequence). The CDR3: CSVTGRAYEQYF. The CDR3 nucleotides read TGCAGTGTGACAGGGAGAGCCTACGAGCAGTACTTC.

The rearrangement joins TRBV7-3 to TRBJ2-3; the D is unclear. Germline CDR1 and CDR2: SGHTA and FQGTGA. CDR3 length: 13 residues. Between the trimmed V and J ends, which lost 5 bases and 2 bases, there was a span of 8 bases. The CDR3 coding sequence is TGTGCCAGCAGCCACGGGCCCACAGATACGCAGTATTTT. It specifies CASSHGPTDTQYF.

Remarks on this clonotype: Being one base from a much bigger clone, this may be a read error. The CDR3 reads CASSPGAGRRSSLHF. The CDR3 nucleotides are TGTGCCAGCAGCCCAGGGGCAGGGAGAAGATCATCCCTCCACTTT. The genes are TRBV11-3 and TRBJ1-6; TRBD1 might be the D (6 bases). This CDR3 has 15 residues. The germline CDR1 and CDR2 sequences are SGHNT and YENEEA. V was pared by 5 bases and J by 14 bases, with 22 bases between.

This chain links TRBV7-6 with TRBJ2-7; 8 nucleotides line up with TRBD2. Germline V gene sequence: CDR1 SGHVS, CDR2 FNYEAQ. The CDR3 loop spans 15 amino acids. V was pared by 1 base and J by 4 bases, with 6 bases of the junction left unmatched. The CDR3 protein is CASSLEGTRGYEQYF. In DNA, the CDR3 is TGTGCCAGCAGCTTAGAAGGGACTAGGGGGTACGAGCAGTACTTC.

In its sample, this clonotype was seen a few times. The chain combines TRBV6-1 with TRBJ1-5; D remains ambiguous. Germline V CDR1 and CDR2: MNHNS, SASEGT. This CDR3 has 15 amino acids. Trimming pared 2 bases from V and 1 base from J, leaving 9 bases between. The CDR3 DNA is TGTGCCAGCAGTGAATATCTGCCGAGCAATCAGCCCCAGCATTTT. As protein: CASSEYLPSNQPQHF.

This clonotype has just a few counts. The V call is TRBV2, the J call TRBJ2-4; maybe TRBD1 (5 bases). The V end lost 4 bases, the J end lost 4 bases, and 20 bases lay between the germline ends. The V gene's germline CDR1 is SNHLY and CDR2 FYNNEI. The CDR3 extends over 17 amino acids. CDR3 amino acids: CASSGGLGRQSKNIQYF. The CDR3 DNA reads TGTGCCAGCAGTGGAGGTTTGGGGCGTCAATCTAAAAACATTCAGTACTTC. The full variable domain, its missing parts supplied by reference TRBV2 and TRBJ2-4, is EPEVTQTPSHQVTQMGQEVILRCVPISNHLYFYWYRQILGQKVEFLVSFYNNEISEKSEIFDDQFSVERPDGSNFTLKIRSTKLEDSAMYFCASSGGLGRQSKNIQYFGAGTRLSVL.

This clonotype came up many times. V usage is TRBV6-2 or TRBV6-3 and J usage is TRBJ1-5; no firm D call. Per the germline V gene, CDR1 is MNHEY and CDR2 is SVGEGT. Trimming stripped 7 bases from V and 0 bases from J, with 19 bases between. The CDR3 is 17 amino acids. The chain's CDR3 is CASTSSRGSYSNQPQHF. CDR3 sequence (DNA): TGTGCCAGCACCTCCAGCCGAGGGTCATATAGCAATCAGCCCCAGCATTTT.

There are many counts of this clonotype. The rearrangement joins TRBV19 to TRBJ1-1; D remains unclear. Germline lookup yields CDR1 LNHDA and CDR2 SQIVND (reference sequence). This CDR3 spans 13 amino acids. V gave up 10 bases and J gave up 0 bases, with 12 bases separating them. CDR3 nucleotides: TGTGCCACCGCGGTAAGCATGAACACTGAAGCTTTCTTT. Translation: CATAVSMNTEAFF. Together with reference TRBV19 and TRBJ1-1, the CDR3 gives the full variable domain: DGGITQSPKYLFRKEGQNVTLSCEQNLNHDAMYWYRQDPGQGLRLIYYSQIVNDFQKGDIAEGYSVSREKKESFPLTVTSAQKNPTAFYLCATAVSMNTEAFFGQGTRLTVV.

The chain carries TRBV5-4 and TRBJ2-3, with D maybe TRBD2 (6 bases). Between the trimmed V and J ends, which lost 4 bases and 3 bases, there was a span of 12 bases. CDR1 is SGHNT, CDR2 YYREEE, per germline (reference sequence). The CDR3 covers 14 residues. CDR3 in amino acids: CASSPSAGTDTQYF. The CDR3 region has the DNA TGTGCCAGCAGCCCCAGTGCGGGGACAGATACGCAGTATTTT.

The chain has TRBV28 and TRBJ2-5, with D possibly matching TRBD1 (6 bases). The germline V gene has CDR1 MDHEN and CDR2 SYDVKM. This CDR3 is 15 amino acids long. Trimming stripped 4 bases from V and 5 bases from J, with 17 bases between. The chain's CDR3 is CASSYTTGRRETQYF. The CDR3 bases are TGTGCCAGCAGTTATACGACAGGAAGAAGGGAGACCCAGTACTTC.

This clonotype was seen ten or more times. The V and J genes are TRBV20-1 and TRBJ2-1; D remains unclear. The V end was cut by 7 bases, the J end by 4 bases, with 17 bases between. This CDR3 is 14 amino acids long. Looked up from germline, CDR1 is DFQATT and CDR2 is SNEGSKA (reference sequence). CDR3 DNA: TGCAGTGTAGAGTCTCGCGGCCCATACAATGAGCAGTTCTTC. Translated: CSVESRGPYNEQFF.

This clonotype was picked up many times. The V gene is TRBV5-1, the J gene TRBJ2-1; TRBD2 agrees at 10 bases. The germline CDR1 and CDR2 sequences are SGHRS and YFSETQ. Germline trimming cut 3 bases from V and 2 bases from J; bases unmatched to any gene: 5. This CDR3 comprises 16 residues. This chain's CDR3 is CASSYWTSGPYNEQFF. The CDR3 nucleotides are TGCGCCAGCAGCTACTGGACTAGCGGCCCCTACAATGAGCAGTTCTTC.

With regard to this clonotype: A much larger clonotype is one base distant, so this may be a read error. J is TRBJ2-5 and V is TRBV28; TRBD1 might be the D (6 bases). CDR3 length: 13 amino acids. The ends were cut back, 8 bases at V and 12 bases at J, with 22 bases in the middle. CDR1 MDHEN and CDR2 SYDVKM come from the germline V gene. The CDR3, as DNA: TGTGCCAGCGGTTCCAACAGGGAACCCGACGAGTACTTC. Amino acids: CASGSNREPDEYF.

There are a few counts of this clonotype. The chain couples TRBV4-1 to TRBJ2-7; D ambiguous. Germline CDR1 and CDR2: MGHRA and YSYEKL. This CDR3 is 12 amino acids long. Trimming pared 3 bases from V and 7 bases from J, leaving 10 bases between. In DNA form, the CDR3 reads TGCGCCAGCAGCCACCAGACTGGAGAGCAGTACTTC. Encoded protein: CASSHQTGEQYF.

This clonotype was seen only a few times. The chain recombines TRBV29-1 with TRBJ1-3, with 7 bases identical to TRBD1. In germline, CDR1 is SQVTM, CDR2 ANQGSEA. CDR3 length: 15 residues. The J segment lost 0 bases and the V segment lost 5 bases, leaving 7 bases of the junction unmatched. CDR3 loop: CSVPGGYGSGNTIYF. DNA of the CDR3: TGCAGCGTTCCAGGGGGTTATGGCTCTGGAAACACCATATATTTT.

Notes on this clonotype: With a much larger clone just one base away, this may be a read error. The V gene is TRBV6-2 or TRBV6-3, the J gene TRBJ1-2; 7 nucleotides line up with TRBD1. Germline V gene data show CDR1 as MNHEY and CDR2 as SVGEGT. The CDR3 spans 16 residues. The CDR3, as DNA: TGTGCCAACAGTTATATCAAGGGGACAGTGTTCGATGGCTACACCTTC. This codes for CANSYIKGTVFDGYTF.